The entry that follows covers one T cell receptor beta chain sequence. The sample holds a few counts of this clone. This clone's antigen is unknown. No clone much larger than this one lies a single base away; base qualities are absent. Library generation was performed with the immunoSEQ multiplex PCR assay. For TCR sequencing, RNA was extracted from every sample and reverse transcribed into cDNA to serve as template. First-strand cDNA was synthesized using SuperScript III with a 2:1 mix of oligo-dT and random hexamers. A synthetic immune receptor repertoire was used to measure amplification bias, and any remaining bias was corrected computationally. The original pipeline was this. After raw reads were preprocessed to remove errors, the CDR3 was defined following IMGT conventions as running from the conserved cysteine to phenylalanine. Clonality was computed as 1 minus the Shannon entropy, with the entropy normalized by log2 of the number of productive unique TCRs. Whether each scalp clone was CD4 or CD8 was inferred by checking scalp TCRbeta sequences against the CD4 and CD8 repertoires from sorted blood. TCRdb took over this immuneACCESS table, retaining in-frame rearrangements with V and J assigned. Such tables are incomplete; in checked studies, under half of the missing clones stem from an unresolved V gene, and the remainder is unexplained. The V and J calls and clone size are taken from that table; D and trimming were inferred from the DNA. Within this sample are roughly 100,000 clones, with around 47% of them counted one time only. Roughly 18% of the sample is in the top ten clones.

The sample comes from a study of CD8+ T cells in alopecia areata listed by TCRdb under 2018. About the full investigation: The treated patients, all with moderate-to-severe alopecia areata, were enrolled in an open-label pilot trial of oral tofacitinib given at 5 to 10 mg twice daily. Scalp clonality was compared across normal scalp (n=4), patchy alopecia areata scalp (n=8), and alopecia totalis/universalis scalp (n=8). In both human patients and the C3H/HeJ mouse model, the study applied high-throughput TCRbeta sequencing to look at T cell clonal expansion in alopecia areata. RNA came from the PAXgene miRNA kit for fixed scalp, the miRNeasy kit for PBMCs, and the RNeasy kit for mouse skin. Tofacitinib was administered for 6 to 18 months, and 6 months of follow-up off drug were then conducted to assess delayed response and recurrence. Amplification of TCRbeta CDR3 regions was done by immunoSEQ multiplex PCR using 35 Vbeta forward primers and 13 Jbeta reverse primers. On the human side, TCRbeta sequencing was run on scalp tissue and on sorted CD4+ and CD8+ peripheral blood T cells from healthy controls and from alopecia areata patients with either patchy or totalis/universalis disease. Patients on tofacitinib were biopsied at baseline and after 4 and 24 weeks of treatment, and several of the patients also had a later scalp biopsy. In treated patients, disease severity was measured using the SALT score, which gives the percentage of scalp surface area affected. What the work shows at the level of the full study, not this receptor alone: Many expanded lesional clones persisted in scalp and blood during tofacitinib treatment, which may partly explain relapse after stopping treatment. Resident alphabeta T cells in normal human skin are also sequenced, complicating scalp TCR repertoire analysis, unlike mouse skin dominated by gammadelta T cells. Because the treated cohort was small and had only one nonresponder, larger studies are needed to examine links between baseline CD8+ expansion and response. Compared with normal scalp, lesional scalp, particularly in alopecia totalis/universalis, had higher clonality and more expanded CD8+ clones, which suggests antigenic drive. Shared TCR sequences between patients were less evident than in mice, which may be partly attributable to HLA diversity in the patient population. Tofacitinib significantly lowered scalp clonality and the number of expanded CD8+ clones among the top 100 scalp clones.

What the time point label conveys for this sample: about 5 months on oral tofacitinib. The label giving this sample's treatment or condition can be read as: oral pan-JAK inhibitor, 5-10 mg twice daily. Lesional scalp punch biopsies and peripheral blood were collected from alopecia areata patients. PBMCs were isolated by density centrifugation and stained for CD3, CD4 and CD8, and CD4+ and CD8+ T cells were sorted on a FACSAria. Counted from cysteine to phenylalanine, this CDR3 has 14 amino acids. Of the read, only the CDR3 DNA is kept; its 42 bases are in frame from base 1. The CDR1 and CDR2 encoded by the germline V gene are SNHLY and FYNNEI. Relative to germline, V is missing 6 bases and J is missing 6 bases, with 8 bases of the junction outside any gene match.

The sample was CD8+ T cells sorted from blood, taken at week 24, from a patient treated with tofacitinib. This receptor was obtained from a human donor with alopecia areata. The rearranged segments are TRBV2 and TRBJ2-7, with 10 bases matching TRBD2. The DNA is as follows: TGTGCCAGCAGCTTAGAAGGACTAGCGGTCGAGCAGTACTTC. The translation is CASSLEGLAVEQYF.